This TCR beta chain is from a study of T cells in Graves' hyperthyroidism and ophthalmopathy. Authors of the study amplified TCR beta CDR3 regions from RNA transcripts. The TCR CDR3 first-round RT-PCR relied on the HTBI primer set. TCRdb used MiXCR to reprocess the multiplex PCR reads, holding one entry per CDR3 protein. This table holds around 700,000 distinct CDR3 sequences, around a sixth found once. Germline values: CDR1 SEHNR, CDR2 FQNEAQ (reference sequence). The length of the CDR3 is 15 residues. The germline V and J ends were trimmed by 1 base and 4 bases, with 14 bases remaining between them.

Material: blood. This TCR derives from a woman between 50 and 59 years old with Graves' hyperthyroidism that later progressed to Graves' ophthalmopathy. The chain joins TRBV7-9 to TRBJ2-7; tentative D call: TRBD2 (5 bases). The CDR3 is CASSLERELTYEQYF. The CDR3 nucleotides are TGTGCCAGCAGCTTAGAGAGGGAGCTAACATACGAGCAGTACTTC.